Sequencing of this TCR beta chain was carried out in a study of response to subunit inactivated influenza vaccine. General study findings and limits: Authors proposed each seasonal influenza vaccination draws in few new T cells.

About this clonotype: What it recognizes is unknown.

The V and J ends lost 4 bases and 8 bases respectively, with 15 bases between them. There are 13 residues in the CDR3. The germline CDR1 and CDR2 sequences are SQVTM and ANQGSEA. TCRdb independently ran MiXCR on the RT-PCR reads; one entry per CDR3 protein. This table holds about 700,000 distinct CDR3 sequences, 15% to 19% found once. The sequence derives from a man aged 50 or older who received an inactivated influenza vaccine. The rearrangement joins TRBV29-1 to TRBJ2-4; weak D call: TRBD2 (5 bases). The input for sequencing was PBMCs from blood, taken 11 to 12 days after vaccination. The CDR3 coding sequence is TGCAGCGTTGGAGGGATTGGTGGGTACATTCAGTACTTC. Translated: CSVGGIGGYIQYF.